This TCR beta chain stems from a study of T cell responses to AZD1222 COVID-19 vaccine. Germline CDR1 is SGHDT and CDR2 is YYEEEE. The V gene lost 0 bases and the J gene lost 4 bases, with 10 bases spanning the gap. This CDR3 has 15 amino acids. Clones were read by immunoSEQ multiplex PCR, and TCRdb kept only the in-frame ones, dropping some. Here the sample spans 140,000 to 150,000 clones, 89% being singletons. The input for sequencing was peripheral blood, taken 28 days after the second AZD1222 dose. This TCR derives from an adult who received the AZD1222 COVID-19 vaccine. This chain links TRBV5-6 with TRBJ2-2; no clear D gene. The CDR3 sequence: CASSLGTTTTGELFF. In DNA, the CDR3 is TGTGCCAGCAGCTTGGGAACCACGACCACCGGGGAGCTGTTTTTT.